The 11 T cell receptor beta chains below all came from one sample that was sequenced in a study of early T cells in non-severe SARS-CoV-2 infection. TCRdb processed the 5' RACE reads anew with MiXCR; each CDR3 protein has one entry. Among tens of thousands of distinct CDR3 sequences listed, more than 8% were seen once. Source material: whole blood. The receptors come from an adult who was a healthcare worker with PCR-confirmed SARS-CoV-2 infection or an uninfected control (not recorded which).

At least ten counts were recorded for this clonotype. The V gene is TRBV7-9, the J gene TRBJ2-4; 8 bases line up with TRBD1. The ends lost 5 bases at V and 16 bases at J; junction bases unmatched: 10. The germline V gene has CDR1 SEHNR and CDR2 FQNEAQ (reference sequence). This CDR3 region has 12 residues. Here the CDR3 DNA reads TGTGCCAGCAGCAAGTCCCCGGACAGGGTTTACTTC. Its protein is CASSKSPDRVYF.

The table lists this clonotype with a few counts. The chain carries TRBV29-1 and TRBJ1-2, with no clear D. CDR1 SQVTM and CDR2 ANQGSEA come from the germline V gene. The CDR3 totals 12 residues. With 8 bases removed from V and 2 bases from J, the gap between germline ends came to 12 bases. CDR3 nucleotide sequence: TGCAGCATAGCTCAGGCAAACTATGGCTACACCTTC. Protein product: CSIAQANYGYTF.

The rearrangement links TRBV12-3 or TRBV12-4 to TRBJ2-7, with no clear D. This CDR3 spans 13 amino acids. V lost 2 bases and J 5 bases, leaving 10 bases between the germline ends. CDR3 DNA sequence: TGTGCCAGCAGTTTACGCCAGAAGGACGAGCAGTACTTC. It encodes CASSLRQKDEQYF.

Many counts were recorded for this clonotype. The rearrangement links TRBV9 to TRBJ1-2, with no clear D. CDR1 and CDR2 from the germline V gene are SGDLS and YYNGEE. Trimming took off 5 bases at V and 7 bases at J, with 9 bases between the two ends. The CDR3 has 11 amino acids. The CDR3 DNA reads TGTGCCAGCAGTCTTTACGGTGGCTACACCTTC. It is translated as CASSLYGGYTF.

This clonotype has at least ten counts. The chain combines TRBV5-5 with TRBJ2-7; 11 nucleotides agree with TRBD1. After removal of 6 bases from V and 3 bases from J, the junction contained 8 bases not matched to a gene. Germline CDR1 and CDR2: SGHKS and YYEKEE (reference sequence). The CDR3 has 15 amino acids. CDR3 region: CASTNLGQGGYEQYF. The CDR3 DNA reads TGTGCCAGCACCAACTTGGGACAGGGGGGCTACGAGCAGTACTTC.

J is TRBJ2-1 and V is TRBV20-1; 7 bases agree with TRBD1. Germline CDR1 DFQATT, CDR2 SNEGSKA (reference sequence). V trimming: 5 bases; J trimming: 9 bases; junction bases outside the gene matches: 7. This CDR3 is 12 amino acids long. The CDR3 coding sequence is TGCAGTGCTGTTACAGGGGCAGGTGAGCAGTTCTTC. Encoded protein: CSAVTGAGEQFF.

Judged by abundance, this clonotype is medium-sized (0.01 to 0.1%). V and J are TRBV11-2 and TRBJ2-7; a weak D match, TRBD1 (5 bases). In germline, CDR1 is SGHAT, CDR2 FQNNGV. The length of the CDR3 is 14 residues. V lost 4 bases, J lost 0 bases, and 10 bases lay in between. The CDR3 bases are TGTGCCAGCAGCTCGACAGTCCTCTCCTACGAGCAGTACTTC. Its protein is CASSSTVLSYEQYF. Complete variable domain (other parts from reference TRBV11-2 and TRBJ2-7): EAGVAQSPRYKIIEKRQSVAFWCNPISGHATLYWYQQILGQGPKLLIQFQNNGVVDDSQLPKDRFSAERLKGVDSTLKIQPAKLEDSAVYLCASSSTVLSYEQYFGPGTRLTVT.

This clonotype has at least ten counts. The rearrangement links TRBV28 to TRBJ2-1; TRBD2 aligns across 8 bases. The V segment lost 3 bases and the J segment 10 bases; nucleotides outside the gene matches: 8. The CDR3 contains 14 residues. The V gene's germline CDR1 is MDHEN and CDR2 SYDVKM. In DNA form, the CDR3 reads TGTGCCAGCAGTTTGCCCCAGCGGGGGAACGAGCAGTTCTTC. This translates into CASSLPQRGNEQFF.

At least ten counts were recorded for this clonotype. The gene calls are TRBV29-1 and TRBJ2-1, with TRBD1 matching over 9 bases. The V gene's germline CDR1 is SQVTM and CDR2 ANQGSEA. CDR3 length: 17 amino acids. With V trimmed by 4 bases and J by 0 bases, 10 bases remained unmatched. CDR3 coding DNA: TGCAGCGTTGGGGACAGGGCCCGTTCTAGCTCCTACAATGAGCAGTTCTTC. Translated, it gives CSVGDRARSSSYNEQFF.

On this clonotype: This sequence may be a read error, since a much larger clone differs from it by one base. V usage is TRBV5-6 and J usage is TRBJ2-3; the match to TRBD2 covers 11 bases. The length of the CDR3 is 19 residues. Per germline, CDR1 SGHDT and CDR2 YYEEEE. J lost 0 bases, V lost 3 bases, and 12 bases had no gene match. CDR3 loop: CASSSQRLAGSPSTDTQYF. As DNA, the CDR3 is TGTGCCAGCAGCTCCCAGAGACTAGCGGGGAGCCCAAGCACAGATACGCAGTATTTT.

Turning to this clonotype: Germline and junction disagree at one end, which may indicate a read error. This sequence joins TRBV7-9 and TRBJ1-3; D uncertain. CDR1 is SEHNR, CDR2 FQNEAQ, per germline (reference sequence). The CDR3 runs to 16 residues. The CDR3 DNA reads TGTGCCAGCAGAGAAGAGGCCGCGCCCTCTGAAAACACCATATATTTT. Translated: CASREEAAPSENTIYF.